The 3 T cell receptor beta chains below all came from one sample that was sequenced in a study of T cell repertoires in cytomegalovirus infection. TCRdb reprocessed the reads via MiXCR and lists one record per CDR3 protein. The sample carries roughly 640,000 distinct CDR3 sequences, less than 25% recorded once. Sequenced sample: CD8+ T cells from PBMCs. These receptors originate from a human donor in good health (CMV status not recorded). Some clones in this sample may be carry-over from other donors' samples.

This chain joins TRBV2 and TRBJ2-5; D might be TRBD2 (5 bases). The CDR3 is 16 amino acids. CDR1 SNHLY and CDR2 FYNNEI come from the germline V gene. The germline V and J ends were trimmed by 7 bases and 2 bases, with 20 bases remaining between them. CDR3 sequence: CASIGEASGGQETQYF. The CDR3 DNA sequence: TGTGCCAGCATCGGGGAAGCCTCGGGTGGACAAGAGACCCAGTACTTC.

This chain joins TRBV27 and TRBJ2-3; 7 positions agree with TRBD1. CDR3 size: 16 residues. The junction had 10 bases not matched to a gene; V was cut back by 1 base and J by 6 bases. CDR1 MNHEY and CDR2 SMNVEV come from the germline V gene (reference sequence). DNA for the CDR3: TGTGCCAGCAGTTTATTCGGACAGGCGCGGGTGGATACGCAGTATTTT. Residues: CASSLFGQARVDTQYF.

As for this clonotype: At one end, the junction sequence differs from germline, possibly due to a read error. CDR3 sequence: CAAVAGDINLHNEQFF. CDR3 in DNA: TGTGCCGCAGTAGCGGGGGATATCAATCTCCACAATGAGCAGTTCTTT. The rearrangement links TRBV10-3 to TRBJ2-1; the match to TRBD2 covers 9 bases. There are 16 residues in the CDR3. Germline CDR1 is ENHRY and CDR2 is SYGVKD.